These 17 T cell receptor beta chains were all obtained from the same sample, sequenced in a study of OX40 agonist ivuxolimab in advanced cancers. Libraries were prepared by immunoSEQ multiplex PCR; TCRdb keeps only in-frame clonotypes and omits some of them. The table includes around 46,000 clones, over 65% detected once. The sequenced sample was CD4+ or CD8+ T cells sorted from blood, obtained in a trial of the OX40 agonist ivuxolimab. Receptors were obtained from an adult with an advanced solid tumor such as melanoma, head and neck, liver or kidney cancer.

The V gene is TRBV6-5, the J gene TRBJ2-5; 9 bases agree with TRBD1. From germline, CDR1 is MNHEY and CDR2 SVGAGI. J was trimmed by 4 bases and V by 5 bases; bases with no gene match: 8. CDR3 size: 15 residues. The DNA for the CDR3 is TGTGCCAGCAGTCCGGACAGGGGAAGGGGAGAGACCCAGTACTTC. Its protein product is CASSPDRGRGETQYF.

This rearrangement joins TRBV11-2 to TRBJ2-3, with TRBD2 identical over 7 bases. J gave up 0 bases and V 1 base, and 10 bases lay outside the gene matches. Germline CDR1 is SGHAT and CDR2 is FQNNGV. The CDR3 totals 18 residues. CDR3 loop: CASSLGRGRGVSTDTQYF. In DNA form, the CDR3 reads TGTGCCAGCAGCTTAGGAAGGGGTCGGGGGGTTAGCACAGATACGCAGTATTTT.

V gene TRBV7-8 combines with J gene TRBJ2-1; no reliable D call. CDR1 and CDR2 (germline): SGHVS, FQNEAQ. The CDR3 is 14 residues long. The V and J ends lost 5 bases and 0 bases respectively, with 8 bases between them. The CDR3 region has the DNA TGTGCCAGCAGCGCCCCGGCCTCCTACAATGAGCAGTTCTTC. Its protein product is CASSAPASYNEQFF. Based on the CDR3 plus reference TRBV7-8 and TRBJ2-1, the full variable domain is GAGVSQSPRYKVAKRGQDVALRCDPISGHVSLFWYQQALGQGPEFLTYFQNEAQLDKSGLPSDRFFAERPEGSVSTLKIQRTQQEDSAVYLCASSAPASYNEQFFGPGTRLTVL.

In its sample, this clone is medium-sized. The CDR3 spells CASSLQQNQPQHF. CDR3 sequence (DNA): TGTGCCAGCAGTCTACAACAGAATCAGCCCCAGCATTTT. J is TRBJ1-5 and V is TRBV6-5; D gene ambiguous. The germline V gene encodes CDR1 MNHEY and CDR2 SVGAGI. The CDR3 is made up of 13 amino acids. Trimming removed 5 bases from V and 4 bases from J, with 9 bases in between.

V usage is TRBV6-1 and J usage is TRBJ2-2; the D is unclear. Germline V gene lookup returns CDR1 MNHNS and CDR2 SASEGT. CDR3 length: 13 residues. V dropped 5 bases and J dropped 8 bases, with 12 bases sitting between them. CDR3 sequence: CASSYSPEGELFF. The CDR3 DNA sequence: TGTGCCAGCAGTTATAGCCCGGAAGGGGAGCTGTTTTTT.

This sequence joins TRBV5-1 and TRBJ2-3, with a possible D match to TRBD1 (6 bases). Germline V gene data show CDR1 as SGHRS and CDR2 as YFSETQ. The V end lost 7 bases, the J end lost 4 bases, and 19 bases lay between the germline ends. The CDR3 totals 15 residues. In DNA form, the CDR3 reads TGCGCCAGCGCGCCCGGGCAGGGGATCGCAGATACGCAGTATTTT. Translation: CASAPGQGIADTQYF. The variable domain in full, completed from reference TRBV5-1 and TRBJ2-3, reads KAGVTQTPRYLIKTRGQQVTLSCSPISGHRSVSWYQQTPGQGLQFLFEYFSETQRNKGNFPGRFSGRQFSNSRSEMNVSTLELGDSALYLCASAPGQGIADTQYFGPGTRLTVL.

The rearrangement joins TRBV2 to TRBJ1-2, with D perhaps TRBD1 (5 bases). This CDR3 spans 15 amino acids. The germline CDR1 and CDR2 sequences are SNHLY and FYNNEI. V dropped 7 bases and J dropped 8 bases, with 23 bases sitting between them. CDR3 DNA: TGTGCCAGCATTTCCCCCAGAGGGGTGGGAAACGGCTACACCTTC. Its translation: CASISPRGVGNGYTF.

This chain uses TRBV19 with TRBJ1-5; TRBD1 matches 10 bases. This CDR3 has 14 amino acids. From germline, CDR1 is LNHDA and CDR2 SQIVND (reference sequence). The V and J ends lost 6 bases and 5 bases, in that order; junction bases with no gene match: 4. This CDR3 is CASRRTGGHQPQHF. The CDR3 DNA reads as TGTGCCAGTAGGAGGACAGGGGGTCATCAGCCCCAGCATTTT.

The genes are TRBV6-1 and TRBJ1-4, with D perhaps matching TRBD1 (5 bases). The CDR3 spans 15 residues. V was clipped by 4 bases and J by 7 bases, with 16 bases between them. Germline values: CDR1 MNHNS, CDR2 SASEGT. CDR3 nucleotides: TGTGCCAGCAGTGCCCAGGGCTGGGGTAGTGAAAAACTGTTTTTT. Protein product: CASSAQGWGSEKLFF.

The CDR3: CASSLRQGFTGELFF. The CDR3 DNA reads as TGTGCCAGCAGCTTGAGACAGGGGTTCACCGGGGAGCTGTTTTTT. V gene TRBV7-2 combines with J gene TRBJ2-2, with 8 bases aligning to TRBD1. Trimming at V came to 3 bases and at J to 4 bases, leaving 4 bases not matched to a gene. CDR3 length equals 15 residues. Germline loops: CDR1 SGHTA, CDR2 FQGNSA.

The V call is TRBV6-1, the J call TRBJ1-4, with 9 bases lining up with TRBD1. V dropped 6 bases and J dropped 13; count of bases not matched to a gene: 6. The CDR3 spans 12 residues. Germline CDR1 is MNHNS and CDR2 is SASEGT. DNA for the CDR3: TGTGCCAGCAGCAACCCGGGACAGGGACTGTTTTTT. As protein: CASSNPGQGLFF.

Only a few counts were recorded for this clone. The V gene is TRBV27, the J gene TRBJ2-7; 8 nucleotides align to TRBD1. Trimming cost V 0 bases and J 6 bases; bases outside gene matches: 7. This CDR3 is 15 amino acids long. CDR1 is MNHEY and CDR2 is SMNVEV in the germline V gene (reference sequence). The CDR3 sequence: CASSLSQGAIAEQYF. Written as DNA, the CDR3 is TGTGCCAGCAGTTTATCCCAGGGGGCAATCGCCGAGCAGTACTTC.

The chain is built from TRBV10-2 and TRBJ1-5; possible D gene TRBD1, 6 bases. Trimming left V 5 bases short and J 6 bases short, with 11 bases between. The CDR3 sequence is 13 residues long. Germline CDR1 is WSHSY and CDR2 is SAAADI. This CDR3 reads CASSTGLAQPQHF. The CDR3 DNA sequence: TGCGCCAGCAGTACAGGGCTGGCTCAGCCCCAGCATTTT.

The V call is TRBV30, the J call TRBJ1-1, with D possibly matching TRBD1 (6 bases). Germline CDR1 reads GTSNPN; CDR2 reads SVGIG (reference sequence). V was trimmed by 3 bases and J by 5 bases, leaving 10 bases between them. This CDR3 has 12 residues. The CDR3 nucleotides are TGTGCCTGGAGCGGGACAAGGACTGAAGCTTTCTTT. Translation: CAWSGTRTEAFF.

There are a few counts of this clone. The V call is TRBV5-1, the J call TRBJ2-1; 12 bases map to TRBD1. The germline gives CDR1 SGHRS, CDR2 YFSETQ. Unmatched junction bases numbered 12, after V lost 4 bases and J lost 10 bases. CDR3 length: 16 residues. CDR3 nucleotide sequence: TGCGCCAGCAGCCCCTACCCGGGACAGGGGGCTGGAGAGCAGTTCTTC. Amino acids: CASSPYPGQGAGEQFF.

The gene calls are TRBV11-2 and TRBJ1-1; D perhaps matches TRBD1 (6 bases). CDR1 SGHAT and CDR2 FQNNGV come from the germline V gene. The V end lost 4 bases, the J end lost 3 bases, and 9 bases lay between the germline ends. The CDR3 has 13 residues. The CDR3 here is CASSSRQDTEAFF. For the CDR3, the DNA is TGTGCCAGCAGCTCCCGACAGGACACTGAAGCTTTCTTT.

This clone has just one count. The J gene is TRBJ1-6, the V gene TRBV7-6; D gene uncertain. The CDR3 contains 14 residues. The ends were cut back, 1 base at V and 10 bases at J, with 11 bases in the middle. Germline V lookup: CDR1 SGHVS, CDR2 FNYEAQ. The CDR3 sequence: CASSLVPNTSPLHF. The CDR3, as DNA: TGTGCCAGCAGCTTAGTACCCAACACCTCACCCCTCCACTTT.